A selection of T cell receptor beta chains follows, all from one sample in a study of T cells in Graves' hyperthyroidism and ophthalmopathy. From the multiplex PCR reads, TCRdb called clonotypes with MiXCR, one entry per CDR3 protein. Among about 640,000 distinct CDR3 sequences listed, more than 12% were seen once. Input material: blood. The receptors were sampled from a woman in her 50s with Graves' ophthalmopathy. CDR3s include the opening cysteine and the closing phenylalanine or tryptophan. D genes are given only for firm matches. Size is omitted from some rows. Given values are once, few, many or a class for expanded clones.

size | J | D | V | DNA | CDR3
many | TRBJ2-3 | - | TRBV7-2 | TGTGCCAGCAGCTTAGTTAGGAGTACTAGCACAGATACGCAGTATTTT | CASSLVRSTSTDTQYF
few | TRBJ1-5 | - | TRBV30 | TGTGCCTGGAGTGTAGACCCTATCCAGCCCCAGCATTTT | CAWSVDPIQPQHF
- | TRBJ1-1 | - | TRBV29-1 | TGCAGCGCCGAGCGGGGGAACACTGAAGCTTTCTTT | CSAERGNTEAFF
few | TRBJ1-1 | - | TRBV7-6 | TGTGCCAGCAGCTTAACGAGGGGGGCAGGAGAAGCTTTCTTT | CASSLTRGAGEAFF
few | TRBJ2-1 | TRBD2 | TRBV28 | TGTGCCAGCAGAGAAACTAGCGGATACAATGAGCAGTTCTTC | CASRETSGYNEQFF
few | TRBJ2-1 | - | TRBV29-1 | TGCAGCGTTGGGAGGACAAGGGTGGGAGAGGGCTTTGAGCAGTTCTTC | CSVGRTRVGEGFEQFF
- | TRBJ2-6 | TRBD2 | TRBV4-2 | TGTGCCAGCAGCCAAGACCGCGACACTAGCGGGTACCGGGCTGGGGCCAACGTCCTGACTTTC | CASSQDRDTSGYRAGANVLTF
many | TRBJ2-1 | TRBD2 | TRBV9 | TGTGCCAGCAGCGTAGCAGGGGGGACTAGCGGGAGGGGGTACAATGAGCAGTTCTTC | CASSVAGGTSGRGYNEQFF
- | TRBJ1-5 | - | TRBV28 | TGTGCCAGCAGTTTGCGGATCGGAAATCAGCCCCAGCATTTT | CASSLRIGNQPQHF
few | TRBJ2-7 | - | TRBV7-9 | TGTGCCAGCAGCTTATTTCAGGGCGAGCAGTACTTC | CASSLFQGEQYF
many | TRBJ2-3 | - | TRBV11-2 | TGTGCCAGCAGCTCTGGACTCAACACAGATACGCAGTATTTT | CASSSGLNTDTQYF
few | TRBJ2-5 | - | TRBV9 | TGTGCCAGCAGCGGGATTACGGGGGTCCAAGAGACCCAGTACTTC | CASSGITGVQETQYF
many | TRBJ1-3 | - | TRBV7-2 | TGTGCCAGCAGCATACAGGGAGCTGGAAACACCATATATTTT | CASSIQGAGNTIYF
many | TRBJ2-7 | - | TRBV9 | TGTGCCAGCAGCCCCTTAGGACGGTCCTACGAGCAGTACTTC | CASSPLGRSYEQYF
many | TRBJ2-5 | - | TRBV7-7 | TGTGCTAGCAGCTTTAATGGACAACTTCAAGAGACCCAGTACTTC | CASSFNGQLQETQYF
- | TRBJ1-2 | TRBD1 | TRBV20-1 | TGCAGTGCTACAGGGGGCGCTTCCCCCCGGAGGGGCTACACCTTC | CSATGGASPRRGYTF
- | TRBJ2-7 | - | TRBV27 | TGTGCCAGCAGTTTTCGTCCTCTCACCCCCTCTAGGTACGAGCAGTACTTC | CASSFRPLTPSRYEQYF
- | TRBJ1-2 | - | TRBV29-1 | TGCAGCGTTGATCAACCCTATGGCTACACCTTC | CSVDQPYGYTF
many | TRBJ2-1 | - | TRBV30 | TGTGCCTGGAGTGCCAGGGCTCATCATGAGCAGTTCTTC | CAWSARAHHEQFF
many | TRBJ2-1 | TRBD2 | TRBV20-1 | TGCAGTGCCAGGACTAGCGGGAAGTCCTACAATGAGCAGTTCTTC | CSARTSGKSYNEQFF
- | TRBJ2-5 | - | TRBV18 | TGTGCCAGCTCACCAGCGAGATTAGAGACCCAGTACTTC | CASSPARLETQYF
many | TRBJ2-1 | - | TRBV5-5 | TGTGCCAGCAGCTTTTCCAACCAGGTCTACAATGAGCAGTTCTTC | CASSFSNQVYNEQFF
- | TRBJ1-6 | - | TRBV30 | TGTGCCTGGAGTACAGGGTTTAGGGATAATTCACCCCTCCACTTT | CAWSTGFRDNSPLHF
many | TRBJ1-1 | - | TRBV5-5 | TGTGCCAGCCTGACCCGAATGGGGAACACTGAAGCTTTCTTT | CASLTRMGNTEAFF
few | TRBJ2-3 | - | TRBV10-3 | TGTGCCATCAGTGAGGCGGTTACTAGCAATCAGCCCCAGTATTTT | CAISEAVTSNQPQYF
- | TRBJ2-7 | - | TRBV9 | TGTGCCAGCAGCGTAGATGGTAGTAACCTTGGCGAGCAGTACTTC | CASSVDGSNLGEQYF
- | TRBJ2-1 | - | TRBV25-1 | TGTGCCAGCAGTGGAGGGGGGGATCTCTCTCTCTACAATGAGCAGTTCTTC | CASSGGGDLSLYNEQFF
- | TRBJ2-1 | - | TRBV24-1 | TGTGCCACCAGTGATTTGAGGGGGTCGGACCGTAGTTTGGGTGAGCAGTTCTTC | CATSDLRGSDRSLGEQFF
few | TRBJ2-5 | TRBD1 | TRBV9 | TGTGCCAGCAGCGTACTCGGGACAGAACAAGAGACCCAGTACTTC | CASSVLGTEQETQYF
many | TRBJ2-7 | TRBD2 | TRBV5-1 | TGCGCCAGCAGCCCCTCCTTAGCGGGAATCTACGAGCAGTACTTC | CASSPSLAGIYEQYF
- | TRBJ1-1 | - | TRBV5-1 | TGCGCCAGCAGCTTATCGGGGGTAGGGATGAACACTGAAGCTTTCTTT | CASSLSGVGMNTEAFF
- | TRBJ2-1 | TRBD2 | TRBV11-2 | TGTGCCAGCAGCCAGGGAGGGAGGACTTACAATGAGCAGTTCTTC | CASSQGGRTYNEQFF
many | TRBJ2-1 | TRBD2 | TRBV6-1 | TGTGCCAGCAGTAGAGGACTAGCGGGATGGTTTGTCTCCTACAATGAGCAGTTCTTC | CASSRGLAGWFVSYNEQFF
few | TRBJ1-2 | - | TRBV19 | TGTGCCAGTACTCGGACGAAGGGGGTATATGGCTACACCTTC | CASTRTKGVYGYTF
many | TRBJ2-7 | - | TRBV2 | TGTGCCAGCAGCGGAACACCATACGAGCAGTACTTC | CASSGTPYEQYF
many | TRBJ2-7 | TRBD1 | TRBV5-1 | TGCGCCAGCAGCATACCGGGACAGGGTCAAAACGAGCAGTACTTC | CASSIPGQGQNEQYF
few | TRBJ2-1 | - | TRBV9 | TGTGCCAGCAGCCACCCCTCGAACTTTGACAGGCGGTACAATGAGCAGTTCTTC | CASSHPSNFDRRYNEQFF
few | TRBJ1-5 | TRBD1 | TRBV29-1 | TGCAGCGTTGAAGGGACAGGGGGCGACCAGCCCCAGCATTTT | CSVEGTGGDQPQHF
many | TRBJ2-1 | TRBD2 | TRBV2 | TGTGCCAGCAGTTGGACTAGCGGGAGCGGTAATGAGCAGTTCTTC | CASSWTSGSGNEQFF